This TCR beta chain was profiled in a study of identical twins. Using its own MiXCR run on the 5' RACE reads, TCRdb lists one record per CDR3 protein. The sample gives roughly 1.6 million distinct CDR3 sequences, under 35% of which show up once; approximately 0.29% is in the top ten. V lost 1 base to trimming and J lost 1 base, with 13 bases between them. The CDR3 extends over 15 amino acids. CDR1 DFQATT and CDR2 SNEGSKA come from the germline V gene (reference sequence). This clonotype appeared a few times. Its antigen remains unidentified. Study results and limitations: Beta out-of-frame sequences showed weaker excess twin sharing. Conclusions leaned on cross-sectional statistical analysis and did not track the same donors over time. Invariant cells of the MAIT and iNKT types might have partly distorted the zero-insertion analyses.

The material sequenced was cord blood. The rearrangement uses TRBV20-1 and TRBJ1-1; possibly TRBD1 for D (5 bases). The origin of this receptor is a newborn girl in good health. This CDR3 reads CSARVATASNTEAFF. The CDR3 DNA reads TGCAGTGCTAGAGTCGCGACAGCCTCGAACACTGAAGCTTTCTTT.